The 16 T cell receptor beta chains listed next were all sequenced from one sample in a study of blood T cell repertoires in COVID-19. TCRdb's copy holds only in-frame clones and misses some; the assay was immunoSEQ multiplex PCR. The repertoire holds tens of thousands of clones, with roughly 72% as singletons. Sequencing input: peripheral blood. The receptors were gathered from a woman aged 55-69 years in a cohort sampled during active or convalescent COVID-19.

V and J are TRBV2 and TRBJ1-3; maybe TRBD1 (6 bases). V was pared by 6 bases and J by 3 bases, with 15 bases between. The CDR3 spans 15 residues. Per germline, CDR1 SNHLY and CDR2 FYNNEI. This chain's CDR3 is CASSADRLYGNTIYF. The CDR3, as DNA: TGTGCCAGCAGCGCGGACAGATTATATGGAAACACCATATATTTT.

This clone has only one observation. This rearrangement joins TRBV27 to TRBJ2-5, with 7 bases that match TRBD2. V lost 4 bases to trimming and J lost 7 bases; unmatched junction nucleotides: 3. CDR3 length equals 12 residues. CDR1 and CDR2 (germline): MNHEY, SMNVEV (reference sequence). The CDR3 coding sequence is TGTGCCAGCAGTTCAACGGGGGGGACCCAGTACTTC. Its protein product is CASSSTGGTQYF.

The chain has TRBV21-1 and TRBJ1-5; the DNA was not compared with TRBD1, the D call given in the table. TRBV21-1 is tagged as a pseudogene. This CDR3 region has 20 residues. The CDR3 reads CASSQSNRDRFPYSNQPQHF. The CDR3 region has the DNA TGTGCCAGCAGCCAATCTAACCGGGACAGGTTCCCATATAGCAATCAGCCCCAGCATTTT.

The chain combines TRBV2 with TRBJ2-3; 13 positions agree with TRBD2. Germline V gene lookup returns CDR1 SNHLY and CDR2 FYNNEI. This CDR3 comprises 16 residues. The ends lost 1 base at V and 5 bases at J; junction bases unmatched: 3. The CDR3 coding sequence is TGTGCCAGCAGTGAAGTACTAGCGGGGGGGCAAGATACGCAGTATTTT. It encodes CASSEVLAGGQDTQYF.

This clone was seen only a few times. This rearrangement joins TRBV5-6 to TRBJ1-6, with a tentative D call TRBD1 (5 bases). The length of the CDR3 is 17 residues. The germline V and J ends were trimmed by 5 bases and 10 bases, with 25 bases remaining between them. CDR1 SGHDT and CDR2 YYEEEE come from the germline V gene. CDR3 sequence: CASSPGGFLNPASPLHF. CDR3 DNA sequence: TGTGCCAGCAGTCCCGGGGGATTCCTGAACCCGGCCTCACCCCTCCACTTT.

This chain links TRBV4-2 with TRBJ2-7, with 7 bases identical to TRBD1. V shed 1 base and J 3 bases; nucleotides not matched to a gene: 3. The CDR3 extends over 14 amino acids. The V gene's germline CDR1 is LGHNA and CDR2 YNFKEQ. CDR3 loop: CASSQGQGFYEQYF. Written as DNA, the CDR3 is TGTGCCAGCAGCCAAGGACAGGGTTTCTACGAGCAGTACTTC.

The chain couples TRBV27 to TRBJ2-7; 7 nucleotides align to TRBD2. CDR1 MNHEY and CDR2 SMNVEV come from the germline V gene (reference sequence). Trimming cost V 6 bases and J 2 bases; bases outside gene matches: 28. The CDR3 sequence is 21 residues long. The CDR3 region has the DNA TGTGCCAGCAGATCATGGTGGGGGGGACTGACAACTCGGAACCTTACCTACGAGCAGTACTTC. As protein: CASRSWWGGLTTRNLTYEQYF.

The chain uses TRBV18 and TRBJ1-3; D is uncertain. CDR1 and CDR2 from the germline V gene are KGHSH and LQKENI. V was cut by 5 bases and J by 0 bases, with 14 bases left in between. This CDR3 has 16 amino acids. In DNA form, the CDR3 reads TGTGCCAGCTCATCTCAGGCTGGAGGCTCTGGAAACACCATATATTTT. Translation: CASSSQAGGSGNTIYF.

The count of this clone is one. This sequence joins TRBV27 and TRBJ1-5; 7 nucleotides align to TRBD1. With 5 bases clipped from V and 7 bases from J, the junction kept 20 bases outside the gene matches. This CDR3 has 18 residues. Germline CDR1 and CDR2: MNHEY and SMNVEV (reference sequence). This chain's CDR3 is CASSLAPGQKGKVQPQHF. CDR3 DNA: TGTGCCAGCAGTCTGGCTCCGGGACAGAAAGGCAAAGTGCAGCCCCAGCATTTT.

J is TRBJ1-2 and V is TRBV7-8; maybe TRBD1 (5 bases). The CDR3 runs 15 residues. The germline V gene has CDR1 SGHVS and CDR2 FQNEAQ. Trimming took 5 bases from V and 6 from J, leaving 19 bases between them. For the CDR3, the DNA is TGTGCCAGCAGCAATAGCGGCAGGGTGGGAAATGGCTACACCTTC. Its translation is CASSNSGRVGNGYTF.

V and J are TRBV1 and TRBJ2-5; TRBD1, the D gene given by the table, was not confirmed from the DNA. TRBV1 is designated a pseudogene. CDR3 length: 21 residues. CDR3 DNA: TGCACCAGCAGCCAAGACGGGTTGTTCGATCTACAGGGATTGACTCAAGAGACCCAGTACTTC. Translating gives CTSSQDGLFDLQGLTQETQYF.

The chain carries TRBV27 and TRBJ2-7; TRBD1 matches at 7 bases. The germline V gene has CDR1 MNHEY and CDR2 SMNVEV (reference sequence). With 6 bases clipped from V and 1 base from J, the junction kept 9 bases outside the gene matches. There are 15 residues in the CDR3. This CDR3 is CASRPDRFGSYEQYF. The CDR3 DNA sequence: TGTGCCAGCAGACCGGACAGGTTTGGGTCCTACGAGCAGTACTTC.

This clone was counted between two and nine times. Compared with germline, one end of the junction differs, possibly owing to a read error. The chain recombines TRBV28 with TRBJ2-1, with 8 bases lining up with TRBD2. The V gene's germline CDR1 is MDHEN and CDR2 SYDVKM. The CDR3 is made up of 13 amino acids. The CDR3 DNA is TGTGCCAGCGGCGGTGCGGGGGGCCCGGGTGGGATCTTC. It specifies CASGGAGGPGGIF.

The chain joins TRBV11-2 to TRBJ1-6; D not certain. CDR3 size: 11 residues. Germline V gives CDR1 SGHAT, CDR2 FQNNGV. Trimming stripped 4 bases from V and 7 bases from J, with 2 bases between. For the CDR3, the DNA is TGTGCCAGCAGCTCAAATTCACCCCTCCACTTT. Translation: CASSSNSPLHF.

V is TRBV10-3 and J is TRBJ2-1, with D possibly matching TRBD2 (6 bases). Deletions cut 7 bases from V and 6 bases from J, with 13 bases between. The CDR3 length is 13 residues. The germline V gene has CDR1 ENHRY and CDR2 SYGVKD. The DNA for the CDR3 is TGTGCCATCACGGCTAGCGTCTCCAATGAGCAGTTCTTC. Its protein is CAITASVSNEQFF.

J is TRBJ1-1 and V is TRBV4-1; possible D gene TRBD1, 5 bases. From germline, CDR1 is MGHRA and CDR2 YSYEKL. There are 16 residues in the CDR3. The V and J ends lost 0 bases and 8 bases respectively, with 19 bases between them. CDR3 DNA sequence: TGCGCCAGCAGCCAAGATCGTATGGGGGGGATCGGCGAAGCTTTCTTT. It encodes CASSQDRMGGIGEAFF.